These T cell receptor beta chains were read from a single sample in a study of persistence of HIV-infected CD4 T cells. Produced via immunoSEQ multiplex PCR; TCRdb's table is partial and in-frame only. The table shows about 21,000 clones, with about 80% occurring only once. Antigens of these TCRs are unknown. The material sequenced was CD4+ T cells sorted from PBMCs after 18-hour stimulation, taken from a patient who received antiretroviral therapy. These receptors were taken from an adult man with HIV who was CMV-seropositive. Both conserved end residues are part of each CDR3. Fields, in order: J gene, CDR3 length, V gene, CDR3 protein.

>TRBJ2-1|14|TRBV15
CATSRDNPLPEQFF
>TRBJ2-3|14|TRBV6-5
CATYLAQGGNTQYF
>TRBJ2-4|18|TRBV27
CASSLNPSLGSAKNIQYF
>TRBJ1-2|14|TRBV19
CASSLGQGNYGYTF
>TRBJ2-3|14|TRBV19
CASSIDTATDTQYF
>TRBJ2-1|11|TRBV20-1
CSARRDLPQFF
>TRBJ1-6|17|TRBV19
CASSMLATVSYNSPLHF
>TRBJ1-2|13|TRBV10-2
CASSARTGGGYTF
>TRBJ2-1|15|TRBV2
CASRKGTSGGVEQFF
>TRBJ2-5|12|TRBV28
CASRGGGRAQYF
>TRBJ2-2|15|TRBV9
CASATGGSNTGELFF
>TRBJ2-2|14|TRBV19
CAIKQTGDTGELFF
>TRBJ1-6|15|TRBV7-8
CASSLMGRNNSPLHF
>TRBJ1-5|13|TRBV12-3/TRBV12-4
CASRRDPGQPQHF
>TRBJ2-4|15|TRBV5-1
CASSLSSAGGNIQYF
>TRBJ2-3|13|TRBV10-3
CAIGAGVTDTQYF
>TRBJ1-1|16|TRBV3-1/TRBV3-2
CASSIRDRGPNTEAFF
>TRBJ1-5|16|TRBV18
CASSPPGRSSNQPQHF
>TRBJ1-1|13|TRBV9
CASSVLENTEAFF
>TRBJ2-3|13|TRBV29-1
CSVRVGQSDTQYF
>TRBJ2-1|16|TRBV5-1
CASSRTSLSSYNEQFF
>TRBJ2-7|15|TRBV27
CASRREVVGNYEQYF
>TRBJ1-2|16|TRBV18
CASSPISTGMNYGYTF
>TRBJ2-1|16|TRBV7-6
CASSSLAGTPSNEQFF
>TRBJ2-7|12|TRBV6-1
CASQAETYEQYF
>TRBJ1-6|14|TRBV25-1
CASRGQGNNSPLHF
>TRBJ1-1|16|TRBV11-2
CASSPRGSNSNTEAFF
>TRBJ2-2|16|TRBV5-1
CASSSTSGGRGGELFF
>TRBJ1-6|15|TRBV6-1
CASSSNPGQGSPLHF
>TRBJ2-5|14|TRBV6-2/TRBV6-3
CASSLTGTWETQYF
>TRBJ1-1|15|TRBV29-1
CSVEASGRVGTEAFF
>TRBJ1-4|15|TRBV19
CASSIQVVPNEKLFF
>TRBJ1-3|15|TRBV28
CASSLGTISGNTIYF
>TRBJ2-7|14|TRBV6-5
CASRDQGRGHEQYF
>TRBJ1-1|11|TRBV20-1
CSAGINTEAFF
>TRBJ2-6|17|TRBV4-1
CASSPGQGSSGANVLTF
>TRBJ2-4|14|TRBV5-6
CASSSPGHQNIQYF
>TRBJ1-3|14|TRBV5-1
CASSLEGHGNTIYF
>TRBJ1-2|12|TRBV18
CASSQGTYGYTF
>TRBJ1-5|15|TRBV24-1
CATSDPGQSNQPQHF
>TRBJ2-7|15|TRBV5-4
CASSLAGGLAVEQYF
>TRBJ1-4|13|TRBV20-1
CSASRRGGEKLFF
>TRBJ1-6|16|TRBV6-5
CASSYSGGRLNSPLHF
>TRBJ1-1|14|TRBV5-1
CASSLAGGDTEAFF
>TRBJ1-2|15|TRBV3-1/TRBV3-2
CASSQPGQGGNGYTF
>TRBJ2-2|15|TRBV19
CASSIVLAGAGELFF
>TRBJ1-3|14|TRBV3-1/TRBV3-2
CASSPGSGKNTIYF
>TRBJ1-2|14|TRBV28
CASSPLGPQYGYTF